A single sample is the source of the 4 T cell receptor beta chains below, sequenced in a study of T-cell reconstitution after alpha-beta-depleted transplantation in children. Library preparation (for TCRbeta) was performed with unique molecular identifiers. Each CDR3 protein is one row after TCRdb ran MiXCR on the PCR reads. The table has 300,000 to 400,000 distinct CDR3 sequences, 15% to 20% seen once; the top ten hold roughly 40%. The sample here was PBMCs, mostly from graft donor cells, taken 360 days after TCRalphabeta/CD19-depleted stem cell transplant. All receptors derive from a male patient between 2 and 10 years old who had a stem cell transplant for acute lymphoblastic leukemia, so the T cells may come from the graft donor.

The chain links TRBV20-1 to TRBJ2-5; tentative D call: TRBD2 (6 bases). With 3 bases removed from V and 2 bases from J, the gap between germline ends came to 19 bases. The CDR3 runs 16 residues. Germline V gene data show CDR1 as DFQATT and CDR2 as SNEGSKA (reference sequence). The CDR3 loop reads CSASHGEVRSQETQYF. CDR3 nucleotide sequence: TGCAGTGCTAGTCACGGGGAGGTTCGCTCACAAGAGACCCAGTACTTC.

This clonotype was counted only a few times. The rearrangement uses TRBV3-1 and TRBJ2-7, with 7 bases matching TRBD2. Germline values: CDR1 LGHDT, CDR2 YNNKEL (reference sequence). The CDR3 runs to 16 residues. The junction had 11 bases not matched to a gene; V was cut back by 0 bases and J by 6 bases. The CDR3 region is CASSQEVWAGVSEQYF. CDR3 nucleotides: TGTGCCAGCAGCCAAGAGGTATGGGCGGGAGTAAGCGAGCAGTACTTC.

This chain joins TRBV13 and TRBJ2-1; 7 bases align to TRBD2. The CDR3 loop spans 15 amino acids. CDR1 is PRHDT, CDR2 FYEKMQ, per germline (reference sequence). With 7 bases clipped from V and 0 bases from J, the junction kept 6 bases outside the gene matches. CDR3 residues: CASTSTGGSYNEQFF. The CDR3 nucleotides are TGTGCCAGCACCTCCACGGGGGGCTCCTACAATGAGCAGTTCTTC.

This clonotype was observed a few times. This chain joins TRBV29-1 and TRBJ2-3, with 8 bases identical to TRBD2. The CDR3 has 16 amino acids. Germline-derived CDR1 and CDR2 are SQVTM and ANQGSEA. V was pared by 8 bases and J by 1 base, with 14 bases of the junction left unmatched. The CDR3 is CSFYGGRKGGTDTQYF. The CDR3 DNA follows: TGCAGCTTTTACGGCGGGAGGAAGGGTGGCACAGATACGCAGTATTTT.